Below are 3 T cell receptor beta chains sequenced from a single sample in a study of T cell repertoires in cytomegalovirus infection. The antigens these receptors bind are not known. TCRdb ran MiXCR on the reads and lists one entry per CDR3 protein. This sample has about 83,000 distinct CDR3 sequences, with 20% to 30% found just once. The specimen was CD8+ T cells from cultured PBMCs, collected from culture after CMV antigen stimulation. The receptors were sampled from a human donor in good health (CMV status not recorded). Some clones in this sample may be carry-over from other donors' samples.

The chain has TRBV12-3 or TRBV12-4 and TRBJ2-3, with D possibly TRBD2 on 5 matching bases. The V end was cut by 3 bases, the J end by 3 bases, with 10 bases between. The CDR3 totals 14 residues. Written as DNA, the CDR3 is TGTGCCAGCAGTTTTCGAGGGCCGACAGATACGCAGTATTTT. Its translation: CASSFRGPTDTQYF.

This clonotype was picked up a small number of times. V gene TRBV20-1 combines with J gene TRBJ2-7; D remains ambiguous. The CDR3 loop spans 13 amino acids. The germline V and J ends were trimmed by 1 base and 3 bases, with 10 bases remaining between them. The V gene's germline CDR1 is DFQATT and CDR2 SNEGSKA (reference sequence). The CDR3 region has the DNA TGCAGTGCTAGAGCGGTAGGCCACTACGAGCAGTACTTC. Translating gives CSARAVGHYEQYF.

CDR3 sequence (DNA): TGTGCCAGCAGTTACTCTGGGGGGGCGGTCACTGAAGCTTTCTTT. It translates to CASSYSGGAVTEAFF. This chain joins TRBV6-5 and TRBJ1-1, with D possibly being TRBD1 (6 bases). In germline, CDR1 is MNHEY, CDR2 SVGAGI. V lost 0 bases and J 4 bases, leaving 12 bases between the germline ends. The CDR3 is 15 residues long.